The T cell receptor (beta chain) under discussion was sequenced for a study of technical replicates of blood from a few donors. Libraries were prepared by immunoSEQ multiplex PCR; TCRdb keeps only in-frame clonotypes and omits some of them. Among about 76,000 clones, 90% to 95% were seen once, and the ten largest hold 0.2% to 0.25%. Sequenced sample: T cells isolated from PBMCs. The receptor comes from a human donor in good health.

As DNA, the CDR3 is TGTGCCAGCAGCGTAGCCGGGATTTGGGGCTACACCTTC. Amino acid sequence: CASSVAGIWGYTF. The chain uses TRBV9 and TRBJ1-2; D not resolved. This CDR3 is built from 13 residues. Trimming cost V 0 bases and J 8 bases, with 11 bases left between them. Germline V gene sequence: CDR1 SGDLS, CDR2 YYNGEE.